This T cell receptor beta chain was recorded in a study of T cell repertoires in cytomegalovirus infection. Across the whole study: Public TCR beta signatures were indicative of both CMV infection and a matching HLA type. Study-wide findings and caveats: Ex vivo responses were dominated by HLA-C-restricted CMV-specific TCR beta clonotypes. Pooled public TCR beta family frequency picked out CMV carriers with the relevant HLA.

About this clonotype: Its matching antigen is unknown.

The CDR3 spans 14 residues. Germline V gene lookup returns CDR1 SGHDT and CDR2 YYEEEE. V dropped 8 bases and J dropped 3; count of bases not matched to a gene: 6. TCRdb independently ran MiXCR on the reads; one entry per CDR3 protein. This table holds roughly 230,000 distinct CDR3 sequences, 15% to 20% found once. The rearrangement joins TRBV5-6 to TRBJ2-2, with TRBD1 matching 8 bases. Sequencing was carried out using CD8+ T cells from PBMCs. This sequence originates from a human donor in good health (CMV status not recorded). Some clones in this sample may be carry-over from other donors' samples. The CDR3 loop reads CASRTGTDTGELFF. DNA of the CDR3: TGTGCCAGTCGGACAGGGACGGACACCGGGGAGCTGTTTTTT.